The clone carrying this T cell receptor (beta chain) was counted only a few times. TCRdb re-called the 5' RACE reads with MiXCR, one entry per CDR3 protein. Among 250,000 to 300,000 distinct CDR3 sequences listed, roughly 20% were seen once. This record belongs to a study of CD8 T cells in ankylosing spondylitis. This CDR3 is built from 17 residues. CDR1 is SGHTA, CDR2 FQGTGA, per germline. Trimming removed 2 bases from V and 3 bases from J; junction bases left unmatched: 4. Sequencing was done on a sample of blood, either unsorted or a sorted T cell fraction (not recorded which). The receptor comes from a male donor with ankylosing spondylitis or in good health (not recorded which). The chain is built from TRBV7-3 and TRBJ2-2, with 12 bases fitting TRBD2. The CDR3 here is CASSLLAGGPDTGELFF. Written as DNA, the CDR3 is TGTGCCAGCAGCTTACTAGCGGGAGGGCCCGACACCGGGGAGCTGTTTTTT.